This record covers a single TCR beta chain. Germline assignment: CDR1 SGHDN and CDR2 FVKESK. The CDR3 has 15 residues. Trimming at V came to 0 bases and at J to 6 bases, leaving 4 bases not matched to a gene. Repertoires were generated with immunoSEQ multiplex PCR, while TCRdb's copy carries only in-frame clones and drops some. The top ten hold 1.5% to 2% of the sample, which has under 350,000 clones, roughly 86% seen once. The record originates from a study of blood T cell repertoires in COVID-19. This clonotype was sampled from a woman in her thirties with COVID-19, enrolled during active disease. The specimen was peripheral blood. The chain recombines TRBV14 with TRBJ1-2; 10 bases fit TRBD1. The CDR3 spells CASSQDLGTGDGYTF. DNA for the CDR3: TGTGCCAGCAGCCAAGATCTCGGGACAGGGGATGGCTACACCTTC.